This T cell receptor beta chain is from a study of blood T cell repertoires in COVID-19. Whole-study context: Donors in the United States, Italy and Spain gave samples during acute or convalescent COVID-19. T cells, B-cell-depleted T cells, or PBMCs supplied cDNA or gDNA.

Per the original methods: Amplification of reference gene primers was used by the study to estimate nucleated cell counts. Profiling relied on immunoSEQ multiplex PCR, and the TCRdb table lists in-frame clones only, not all of them. The V and J calls and clone size are taken from that table; D and trimming were inferred from the DNA. The sample has under 250,000 clones, about four fifths seen once; the top ten hold roughly 3%. The V gene's germline CDR1 is SGDLS and CDR2 YYNGEE. V lost 4 bases and J lost 2; bases outside the gene matches: 2. The CDR3 loop spans 16 amino acids. The TCR originated in a woman aged 25 to 45 who had recovered from COVID-19. The chain links TRBV9 to TRBJ2-6; 11 bases align to TRBD1. Sequencing input: peripheral blood. As DNA, the CDR3 is TGTGCCAGCAGCCGGACAGGGGGCGCTGGGGCCAACGTCCTGACTTTC. Protein product: CASSRTGGAGANVLTF. Using reference TRBV9 and TRBJ2-6 for the parts outside the CDR3, the full variable domain is DSGVTQTPKHLITATGQRVTLRCSPRSGDLSVYWYQQSLDQGLQFLIQYYNGEERAKGNILERFSAQQFPDLHSELNLSSLELGDSALYFCASSRTGGAGANVLTFGAGSRLTVL.